A selection of T cell receptor beta chains follows, all from one sample in a study of blood T cell repertoires in COVID-19. Libraries were prepared by immunoSEQ multiplex PCR; TCRdb keeps only in-frame clonotypes and omits some of them. The repertoire holds 45,000 to 55,000 clones, with approximately 78% as singletons. The sample taken for sequencing was PBMCs or T cells enriched from blood (not recorded which). Every receptor here comes from a woman aged 45 to 65 with acute COVID-19. Both conserved end residues are part of each CDR3. Fields, in order: clone size, J gene, D gene, V gene, CDR3 protein, CDR3 DNA. The D gene is left open where the match is weak. Clone size is given for some rows only: seen once, a few or many times, or a class if the clone is expanded.

>NA|TRBJ1-1|TRBD1|TRBV7-9
CASSAGTGVTEAFF
TGTGCCAGCAGCGCGGGGACAGGGGTCACTGAAGCTTTCTTT
>NA|TRBJ1-2|NA|TRBV10-2
CASSESRYGYTF
TGCGCCAGCAGTGAGTCGAGGTATGGCTACACCTTC
>NA|TRBJ2-1|NA|TRBV2
CASSVFRGDYEQFF
TGTGCCAGCAGTGTGTTTCGAGGGGACTATGAGCAGTTCTTC
>NA|TRBJ1-3|NA|TRBV5-6
CASSLKLVDRSGNTIYF
TGTGCCAGCAGCTTGAAGTTGGTCGACAGATCTGGAAACACCATATATTTT
>NA|TRBJ1-4|NA|TRBV6-5
CASRAGGRINEKLFF
TGTGCCAGCAGGGCCGGAGGACGGATTAATGAAAAACTGTTTTTT
>NA|TRBJ1-3|NA|TRBV19
CASSALRTAGNTIYF
TGTGCCAGTAGTGCCCTAAGGACAGCTGGAAACACCATATATTTT
>NA|TRBJ1-1|NA|TRBV7-2
CASSLHPGNTEAFF
TGTGCCAGCAGCCTTCATCCAGGGAACACTGAAGCTTTCTTT
>NA|TRBJ1-2|TRBD1|TRBV3-1/TRBV3-2
CASSQVQGARSYTF
TGTGCCAGCAGCCAAGTACAGGGGGCGCGGAGCTACACCTTC
>NA|TRBJ2-1|NA|TRBV28
CASSFKLEQFF
TGTGCCAGCAGTTTTAAGCTTGAGCAGTTCTTC
>NA|TRBJ1-2|NA|TRBV30
CAWSVDHRDGYTF
TGTGCCTGGAGTGTAGACCACAGGGATGGCTACACCTTC
>NA|TRBJ1-5|NA|TRBV4-1
CASSQDQVRLGSNQPQHF
TGCGCCAGCAGCCAAGACCAGGTTAGGTTAGGTAGCAATCAGCCCCAGCATTTT
>few|TRBJ1-1|NA|TRBV12-3/TRBV12-4
CASILGRNTEAFF
TGTGCCAGCATTCTGGGCCGGAACACTGAAGCTTTCTTT
>NA|TRBJ1-2|TRBD1|TRBV30
CAFFAGGNYGYTF
TGTGCCTTTTTCGCAGGGGGGAACTATGGCTACACCTTC
>NA|TRBJ2-7|TRBD1|TRBV2
CASSEGGQGYEQYF
TGTGCCAGCAGTGAAGGTGGACAGGGCTACGAGCAGTACTTC
>NA|TRBJ1-3|TRBD1|TRBV20-1
CSASSLRTGHSGNTIYF
TGCAGTGCTAGTAGCCTACGGACAGGGCACTCTGGAAACACCATATATTTT
>few|TRBJ1-2|NA|TRBV7-8
CASSQRGGFGYGYTF
TGTGCCAGCAGCCAACGCGGCGGGTTTGGGTATGGCTACACCTTC
>few|TRBJ2-4|NA|TRBV2
CASSDLSGAKNIQYF
TGTGCCAGCAGTGACCTGTCAGGGGCCAAAAACATTCAGTACTTC
>NA|TRBJ2-7|NA|TRBV3-1/TRBV3-2
CASSRGSSYEQYF
TGTGCCAGCAGCCGGGGCAGCAGCTACGAGCAGTACTTC
>NA|TRBJ1-1|NA|TRBV7-3
CASSSSGGHHMNTEAFF
TGTGCCAGCAGCTCTTCGGGGGGGCACCATATGAACACTGAAGCTTTCTTT
>NA|TRBJ2-7|TRBD2|TRBV7-9
CASTASGGAYEQYF
TGTGCCAGCACCGCGAGCGGGGGGGCCTACGAGCAGTACTTC
>NA|TRBJ2-7|TRBD1|TRBV5-6
CASSLMWPRTGGYEQYF
TGTGCCAGCAGCTTAATGTGGCCCCGGACAGGGGGATACGAGCAGTACTTC
>NA|TRBJ1-6|TRBD1|TRBV19
CASSLGRGHDSPLHF
TGTGCCAGTAGTTTGGGCAGGGGGCATGATTCACCCCTCCACTTT
>NA|TRBJ2-7|TRBD1|TRBV5-1
CASSLQGARDEQYF
TGCGCCAGCAGCTTACAGGGGGCTCGGGACGAGCAGTACTTC
>medium-sized|TRBJ2-7|TRBD1|TRBV7-8
CASSPRQGSIQYF
TGTGCCAGCAGCCCCCGACAGGGAAGTATACAGTACTTC
>NA|TRBJ2-5|TRBD2|TRBV5-1
CASSTLGGTQETQYF
TGCGCCAGCAGCACCCTCGGGGGGACTCAAGAGACCCAGTACTTC
>NA|TRBJ1-2|NA|TRBV7-8
CASSPPPWRGHYGYTF
TGTGCCAGCAGCCCCCCCCCGTGGAGGGGCCACTATGGCTACACCTTC
>NA|TRBJ1-2|NA|TRBV2
CASREAVSTF
TGTGCCAGCAGGGAGGCAGTCTCCACCTTC
>NA|TRBJ2-6|NA|TRBV2
CASSERYGANVLTF
TGTGCCAGCAGTGAACGTTATGGGGCCAACGTCCTGACTTTC
>NA|TRBJ1-5|NA|TRBV19
CASSIAGPLDQPQHF
TGTGCCAGTAGTATAGCGGGTCCCTTGGATCAGCCCCAGCATTTT
>NA|TRBJ1-2|NA|TRBV20-1
CGGESAYGYTF
TGCGGAGGGGAGTCCGCCTATGGCTACACCTTC
>NA|TRBJ2-1|TRBD2|TRBV20-1
CSASVLSSGGANEQFF
TGCAGTGCTAGTGTATTATCTAGCGGGGGGGCAAATGAGCAGTTCTTC
>NA|TRBJ1-1|TRBD1|TRBV7-2
CASSLNRDRGPRSTEAFF
TGTGCCAGCAGCTTAAACCGGGACAGGGGGCCACGAAGCACTGAAGCTTTCTTT
>once|TRBJ2-3|NA|TRBV25-1
CASSDPRAWTQYF
TGTGCCAGCAGTGACCCCAGGGCTTGGACGCAGTATTTT
>once|TRBJ1-6|TRBD1|TRBV30
CAWDLGTGASALHF
TGTGCCTGGGACCTCGGGACAGGGGCCTCAGCCCTCCACTTT
>NA|TRBJ2-7|TRBD1|TRBV30
CALGQGRSVEQYF
TGTGCCTTGGGACAGGGAAGGTCGGTCGAGCAGTACTTC
>once|TRBJ2-5|TRBD1|TRBV11-1
CASSLDRAYQETQYF
TGTGCCAGCAGCTTGGACAGGGCCTACCAAGAGACCCAGTACTTC
>once|TRBJ1-6|NA|TRBV2
CASSRQFYNSPLHF
TGTGCCAGCTCGCGACAGTTCTATAATTCACCCCTCCACTTT
>NA|TRBJ2-3|TRBD2|TRBV5-5
CASIMTSAPSATQYF
TGTGCCAGCATCATGACTAGCGCTCCTTCGGCTACGCAGTATTTT
>NA|TRBJ2-1|TRBD1|TRBV6-5
CASSYSGQGYNEQFF
TGTGCCAGCAGTTACTCCGGACAGGGGTACAATGAGCAGTTCTTC
>few|TRBJ1-1|NA|TRBV3-1/TRBV3-2
CASSQTTGSAEAFF
TGTGCCAGCAGCCAAACAACAGGGAGCGCTGAAGCTTTCTTT